A selection of T cell receptor beta chains follows, all from one sample in a study of cytomegalovirus exposure and HLA in healthy donors. TCRdb's table, derived via immunoSEQ multiplex PCR, lists solely in-frame clones and lacks some. The sample comprises roughly 130,000 clones, about four fifths of which are singletons, and over 3% rests with the top ten. The specimen sequenced was PBMCs. These receptors were taken from a woman in her forties in good health and CMV-seronegative. Both conserved end residues are part of each CDR3. D genes are given only for firm matches. Size tells how often a clone was seen (once, few, many) or the class of an expanded clone, and some rows leave it out.

CDR3 DNA,CDR3 protein,V gene,clone size,D gene,J gene
TGTGCCAGCAGCTTAGTCGGGGAGGGCTACACCTTC,CASSLVGEGYTF,TRBV7-8,NA,NA,TRBJ1-2
TGTGCCAGCTCGGAGACAGGGGTGTTAGAGCAGTACTTC,CASSETGVLEQYF,TRBV19,NA,TRBD1,TRBJ2-7
TGTGCCAGCAGTGAAGCGCTTCCGACAATCTCCCTACATGGCTACACCTTC,CASSEALPTISLHGYTF,TRBV6-1,NA,NA,TRBJ1-2
TGCGCCAGCAGCCACGGGACAGGTGCCTCCGAGCAGTACTTC,CASSHGTGASEQYF,TRBV4-1,NA,TRBD1,TRBJ2-7
TGTGCCAGCTCGATACCAGGGGGAGAGGAAAAACTGTTTTTT,CASSIPGGEEKLFF,TRBV28,NA,TRBD1,TRBJ1-4
TGTGCCAGCAGGACAATCACCTATAATTCACCCCTCCACTTT,CASRTITYNSPLHF,TRBV28,NA,NA,TRBJ1-6
TGTGCCAGCAGCGGCAGGGTTAACTATGGCTACACCTTC,CASSGRVNYGYTF,TRBV7-2,NA,NA,TRBJ1-2
TGTGCCAGCAGCTTAAATGGCGGACAGGGGGTAGATACGCAGTATTTT,CASSLNGGQGVDTQYF,TRBV7-3,few,TRBD1,TRBJ2-3
TGTGCCGGGGGGACGGATACGCAGTATTTT,CAGGTDTQYF,TRBV6-6,once,NA,TRBJ2-3
TGTGCCAGCAGCTTGGGGCTAGCGGGGGGGCCTGAGACCCAGTACTTC,CASSLGLAGGPETQYF,TRBV5-6,NA,TRBD2,TRBJ2-5
TGTGCCAGCAGCCCGTCCGGGGTATCCTACAATGAGCAGTTCTTC,CASSPSGVSYNEQFF,TRBV7-3,NA,NA,TRBJ2-1
TGTGCCAGCAGCTCCGGGATAGCGGGGCCCACCGGGGAGCTGTTTTTT,CASSSGIAGPTGELFF,TRBV7-3,NA,TRBD2,TRBJ2-2
TGTGCCAGCAGCTTAACAGGATATACTGAAGCTTTCTTT,CASSLTGYTEAFF,TRBV5-5,NA,NA,TRBJ1-1
TGTGCCACCAGCAGTCCCAATGCAGGGGGAATTTCACCCCTCCACTTT,CATSSPNAGGISPLHF,TRBV15,NA,TRBD1,TRBJ1-6
TGTGCCAGCAGCTTGTCCCGGACAGGGGAAGGGGATACGCAGTATTTT,CASSLSRTGEGDTQYF,TRBV5-6,NA,TRBD1,TRBJ2-3
TGCGCCAGCAGCCAGACCAGGAGGGGAATAGGTACAGATACGCAGTATTTT,CASSQTRRGIGTDTQYF,TRBV4-1,NA,NA,TRBJ2-3
TGTGCCAGCAAGCAGGTCAATGAGCAGTTCTTC,CASKQVNEQFF,TRBV27,NA,NA,TRBJ2-1
TGTGCCAGCAGTCCCCGACTGGGCGAGCAGTACTTC,CASSPRLGEQYF,TRBV27,NA,NA,TRBJ2-7
TGTGCCAGTAGTGGGGAGACAGTTCGGGAGGCAGATACGCAGTATTTT,CASSGETVREADTQYF,TRBV19,NA,TRBD2,TRBJ2-3
TGTGCCAGCAGCCCTGAGCGGGGGGAGCTGGATACGCAGTATTTT,CASSPERGELDTQYF,TRBV4-2,once,TRBD2,TRBJ2-3
TGCGCCAGCAGCCAAGAAGGATATGGCGGGACACCAGTCCAGGGGGACACCGGGGAGCTGTTTTTT,CASSQEGYGGTPVQGDTGELFF,TRBV4-3,NA,NA,TRBJ2-2
TGTGCCAGCAGCCCTACTATGCGGAGCGCTTACAATGAGCAGTTCTTC,CASSPTMRSAYNEQFF,TRBV9,NA,NA,TRBJ2-1
TGTGCCAGCAGCCAGGCCAGTATCGACAATGAGCAGTTCTTC,CASSQASIDNEQFF,TRBV28,few,NA,TRBJ2-1
TGTGCCATCAGCCCACATGGCGGACTTGACAATGAGCAGTTCTTC,CAISPHGGLDNEQFF,TRBV10-3,NA,NA,TRBJ2-1
TGCAGCGTTGGGCAGAGGGATCAGCCCCAGCATTTT,CSVGQRDQPQHF,TRBV29-1,NA,NA,TRBJ1-5
TGTGCCAGCAGCTTAGCGGGGGGGAACACTGAAGCTTTCTTT,CASSLAGGNTEAFF,TRBV7-2,few,NA,TRBJ1-1
TGTGCCAGCAGCCTACAGGGGGCTGGGGATCAGCCCCAGCATTTT,CASSLQGAGDQPQHF,TRBV5-5,NA,TRBD1,TRBJ1-5
TGTGCCAGCAGCGTAGGCGCGGGGCCCGCTGATACGCAGTATTTT,CASSVGAGPADTQYF,TRBV9,NA,NA,TRBJ2-3
TGTGCCAGCAGCTTATATACTCCGGCGGACACTGAAGCTTTCTTT,CASSLYTPADTEAFF,TRBV7-9,NA,NA,TRBJ1-1
TGTGCCAGCAGTGGCTTTAGCTCCTACGAGCAGTACTTC,CASSGFSSYEQYF,TRBV6-1,few,NA,TRBJ2-7
TGTGCCAGCAGCTTGGGGCGGGGGGGCTACAATGAGCAGTTCTTC,CASSLGRGGYNEQFF,TRBV5-8,NA,TRBD2,TRBJ2-1
TGTGCCAGCAGCTTAGCGGGGGACCCCACAGATACGCAGTATTTT,CASSLAGDPTDTQYF,TRBV5-6,NA,TRBD2,TRBJ2-3
TGTGCCAGCAGCCAGACAGTGAGGGAGGGTCAGCCCCAGCATTTT,CASSQTVREGQPQHF,TRBV4-2,NA,NA,TRBJ1-5
TGTGCCAGCAGCTTAAGACAGGGGGCTTCAGATACGCAGTATTTT,CASSLRQGASDTQYF,TRBV7-9,NA,TRBD1,TRBJ2-3
TGTGCCAGCAGCTTACAGGGGAGGGTTGAGCAGTTCTTC,CASSLQGRVEQFF,TRBV7-2,few,NA,TRBJ2-1
TGTGCCAGCAGTTCTGGGACTAGCGGGAGGAGGCGGAATGAGCAGTTCTTC,CASSSGTSGRRRNEQFF,TRBV28,NA,TRBD2,TRBJ2-1
TGTGCCAGCAGCTTAGGGGTGGCGGGAGGAGGGGAGACCCAGTACTTC,CASSLGVAGGGETQYF,TRBV7-2,NA,TRBD2,TRBJ2-5
TGTGCCAGCAGTGAAGCCACGTTGGGGAGCTATGGCTACACCTTC,CASSEATLGSYGYTF,TRBV6-1,few,NA,TRBJ1-2
TGTGCCAGCATCCTAGCGGGAGGTGTAGAGACCCAGTACTTC,CASILAGGVETQYF,TRBV5-6,NA,TRBD2,TRBJ2-5
TGTGCCAGCAGTTACGTCTACAGGGAGCGGTCACCCCTCCACTTT,CASSYVYRERSPLHF,TRBV6-5,NA,NA,TRBJ1-6
TGTGCCAGCAGCCAAGGAAAGACAGGGGTGTACGAGCAGTACTTC,CASSQGKTGVYEQYF,TRBV6-1,NA,TRBD1,TRBJ2-7
TGTGCCAGCAGACTGGGGGGTGGCACTGAAGCTTTCTTT,CASRLGGGTEAFF,TRBV6-6,few,NA,TRBJ1-1
TGTGCCAGCACCGAGAGGGTGGGGGAGCTGTTTTTT,CASTERVGELFF,TRBV6-1,NA,NA,TRBJ2-2
TGTGCCAGCAGTTCCCGAATAGGGGTTGCAGGTCAGCCCCAGCATTTT,CASSSRIGVAGQPQHF,TRBV6-5,NA,NA,TRBJ1-5
TGTGCCAGCACTGACAGTGGCTACGAGCAGTACTTC,CASTDSGYEQYF,TRBV2,once,NA,TRBJ2-7
TGTGCCAGTAGCGCGACTAGCGGGGGCATCTCGGAAACCTACGAGCAGTACTTC,CASSATSGGISETYEQYF,TRBV19,NA,TRBD2,TRBJ2-7
TGTGCCAGCAGCGCGGGACAGGGGGCCACTGAAGCTTTCTTT,CASSAGQGATEAFF,TRBV9,NA,TRBD1,TRBJ1-1
TGTGCCAGCGGGGCCGGGACAGGGGAAGGCGGGGAGCTGTTTTTT,CASGAGTGEGGELFF,TRBV19,NA,TRBD1,TRBJ2-2
TGCAGCGTTGAACTAGCGGGTAGTTTTTACTCCTACAATGAGCAGTTCTTC,CSVELAGSFYSYNEQFF,TRBV29-1,few,TRBD2,TRBJ2-1
TGTGCCAGCAGCTTGACAGGGTATGGGCAGTACTTC,CASSLTGYGQYF,TRBV7-2,NA,TRBD1,TRBJ2-7
TGTGCCATCAGGCCGGGGGGTCCAGATACGCAGTATTTT,CAIRPGGPDTQYF,TRBV10-3,NA,TRBD2,TRBJ2-3
TGTGCCAGCAGCCCTCTTCACCGACGGGGCAATCAGCCCCAGCATTTT,CASSPLHRRGNQPQHF,TRBV27,NA,NA,TRBJ1-5